This TCR beta chain is drawn from a study of blood T cell repertoires in COVID-19. There are 13 residues in the CDR3. Germline V gives CDR1 SNHLY, CDR2 FYNNEI. The J segment lost 4 bases and the V segment lost 9 bases, leaving 7 bases of the junction unmatched. TCRdb's copy holds only in-frame clones and misses some; the assay was immunoSEQ multiplex PCR. This repertoire shows tens of thousands of clones, approximately 86% found once; its top ten account for approximately 2.9%. Sequencing was done on a sample of peripheral blood. The clonotype was recovered from a woman between 50 and 59 years old with active or convalescent COVID-19. The J gene is TRBJ1-1, the V gene TRBV2, with 8 bases fitting TRBD1. CDR3 sequence: CARLPQGGTEAFF. The CDR3 coding sequence is TGTGCCAGACTACCACAGGGGGGCACTGAAGCTTTCTTT.